The next 8 T cell receptor beta chains were all read from a single sample in a study of T-cell memory formation after mild COVID-19. One entry per CDR3 protein, called by TCRdb with MiXCR from the 5' RACE reads. The table records around 340,000 distinct CDR3 sequences, 20% to 25% of them present only once. Sequenced sample: PBMCs or a T cell subset sorted from them (not recorded which). These receptors all stem from an adult woman who had mild COVID-19 (a few samples of this study predate the infection). Cell type and time point are not known.

The chain recombines TRBV30 with TRBJ2-2; 8 bases map to TRBD1. Germline-derived CDR1 and CDR2 are GTSNPN and SVGIG (reference sequence). The trim removed 3 bases at V and 3 bases at J, leaving 3 bases unmatched. This CDR3 comprises 14 residues. CDR3 coding DNA: TGTGCCTGGAGCGGGACAGGTGACACCGGGGAGCTGTTTTTT. Translation gives CAWSGTGDTGELFF.

At least ten counts were recorded for this clonotype. This chain links TRBV10-3 with TRBJ2-7; D perhaps matches TRBD1 (5 bases). Trimming stripped 0 bases from V and 1 base from J, with 10 bases between. The CDR3 totals 15 residues. The germline gives CDR1 ENHRY, CDR2 SYGVKD. CDR3 in amino acids: CAISESPGISYEQYF. CDR3 nucleotides: TGTGCCATCAGTGAGTCCCCAGGGATATCCTACGAGCAGTACTTC.

The rearrangement uses TRBV30 and TRBJ2-3, with 10 bases lining up with TRBD2. After removal of 7 bases from V and 9 bases from J, the junction contained 13 bases not matched to a gene. Germline CDR1 reads GTSNPN; CDR2 reads SVGIG (reference sequence). CDR3 length: 14 amino acids. The CDR3 loop reads CASSGPSGSETQYF. The DNA for the CDR3 is TGTGCCTCCTCGGGGCCTAGCGGGAGTGAAACGCAGTATTTT.

This clonotype appeared many times. The V gene is TRBV7-3, the J gene TRBJ2-7; D possibly uses TRBD1 or TRBD2 (6 bases each). Trimming stripped 5 bases from V and 4 bases from J, with 18 bases between. The CDR3 runs to 15 residues. Per the germline V gene, CDR1 is SGHTA and CDR2 is FQGTGA. For the CDR3, the DNA is TGTGCCAGCAGCCCGAACGGGGGCAGCGGGTACGAGCAGTACTTC. It is translated as CASSPNGGSGYEQYF. The variable domain in full, completed from reference TRBV7-3 and TRBJ2-7, reads GAGVSQTPSNKVTEKGKYVELRCDPISGHTALYWYRQSLGQGPEFLIYFQGTGAADDSGLPNDRFFAVRPEGSVSTLKIQRTERGDSAVYLCASSPNGGSGYEQYFGPGTRLTVT.

This clonotype was seen at least ten times. The chain joins TRBV5-1 to TRBJ2-3; tentatively, D is TRBD1 or TRBD2 (5 bases each). Germline assignment: CDR1 SGHRS and CDR2 YFSETQ. The length of the CDR3 is 14 residues. V gave up 4 bases and J gave up 2 bases, with 11 bases separating them. The CDR3: CASSPVGTTDTQYF. The CDR3 coding sequence is TGCGCCAGCAGCCCAGTGGGGACCACAGATACGCAGTATTTT.

This clonotype turned up a few times. The chain combines TRBV4-1 with TRBJ1-1; 9 bases align to TRBD1. Trimming cost V 1 base and J 7 bases; bases outside gene matches: 13. CDR3 size: 17 residues. Germline V gene lookup returns CDR1 MGHRA and CDR2 YSYEKL. CDR3 region: CASSQGSRDRDWSEAFF. The CDR3 DNA is TGCGCCAGCAGCCAAGGGAGCCGGGACAGGGATTGGAGTGAAGCTTTCTTT.

A few counts support this clonotype. The chain is built from TRBV29-1 and TRBJ2-2, with 7 nucleotides matching TRBD2. In germline, CDR1 is SQVTM, CDR2 ANQGSEA. The V gene end was trimmed by 4 bases and the J gene end by 7 bases; junction bases not matched to a gene: 21. The length of the CDR3 is 18 residues. CDR3 bases: TGCAGCGTTGGGGGGGTGGCCGCGGGAGTTCCCGAGATCGGGGAGCTGTTTTTT. It is translated as CSVGGVAAGVPEIGELFF.

This clonotype was observed a few times. The J gene is TRBJ2-3, the V gene TRBV7-9; tentative D call: TRBD2 (6 bases). The V gene lost 7 bases and the J gene lost 2 bases, with 16 bases spanning the gap. The CDR3 covers 15 residues. Germline V gene sequence: CDR1 SEHNR, CDR2 FQNEAQ (reference sequence). This CDR3 reads CASTDAGRDTDTQYF. The CDR3 coding sequence is TGTGCCAGCACCGATGCGGGGCGGGACACAGATACGCAGTATTTT.